Reported below is one T cell receptor beta chain. This clone's antigen is unknown. Qualities for individual bases were not recorded, and no much larger clone is one base off. The data were obtained in a study of cytomegalovirus exposure and HLA in healthy donors (dated by TCRdb to about 2017). A note on the overall study: In an earlier analysis of about 560 of the donors, about 260 Gb of sequence data and some 120 million unique TCR beta sequences from roughly 190 million T cells were reported. To predict cytomegalovirus infection status, the study combined high-throughput TCR immunosequencing, statistical association of individual TCRs with disease status, and machine learning. Among approximately 370 genotyped donors of the cohort, an average of around 220,000 unique TCR beta nucleotide sequences was sequenced per donor, of which approximately 18% were non-productive. Of the 300 to 500 genotyped donors, 75% to 85% were placed in the genetic ancestry cluster associated with self-reported Caucasian donors. Using immunosequencing, the study profiled T cell repertoires from 500 to 800 subjects and related those repertoires to cytomegalovirus serostatus. Rather than drawing on any new phenotypic data, the later analysis identified candidate immune exposures from TCR beta sequences and the way those sequences occurred across donors. Alongside the repertoire data, information on donor age, sex, ethnicity and CMV serostatus was compiled. Class I and class II HLA loci were covered by the typing at four-digit resolution. Roughly 300 gigabases of sequencing data and 75 million to 85 million unique TCR sequences made up an early release that covered some 640 HLA-typed donors. Every discovery cohort repertoire had been produced on one sequencing platform. To decide whether each TCR beta V gene segment behaved as functional or pseudogenic, an earlier analysis of fewer than 750 of the donors relied on high-throughput TCR beta sequencing. A later analysis re-examined previously published TCR beta repertoires from roughly 650 donors and added high-resolution HLA genotyping to investigate patterns of TCR occurrence. The study aimed to test whether cataloging public T cell receptors could reveal signatures of past pathogen exposure. In addition to the first cohort of approximately 670 subjects, a separate validation cohort of 120 different subjects was used. Typing coverage varied by locus: roughly 620-640 donors for A, B, C, DRB1 and DQB1; roughly 520 for DQA1; about 570 for DPA1; around 490 for DPB1. Because of strong linkage in the cohort, roughly 5 DR-DQ haplotypes were treated as single units for association and clustering. In a later genetic analysis, genome-wide SNP genotypes for 398 of the 666 donors were used, and that subset was treated as a discovery cohort.

The CDR3 covers 16 residues, taking in both the cysteine and the phenylalanine. Only the CDR3 DNA stays, 48 bases, in frame from base 1. Between the V and J ends, shortened by 1 base and 2 bases respectively, the junction contains 13 bases. The germline V gene sets CDR1 to MNHNS and CDR2 to SASEGT. The cohort consisted of 650 to 850 healthy bone marrow donors. At the time of sampling, all cohort members were nominally healthy, though unrecorded immune exposures were likely present. The donor was CMV seronegative and was included in the group of 352 seronegative cohort members. A peripheral blood sample was provided by each donor, and peripheral blood mononuclear cells were used for TCR beta sequencing. The Qiagen DNeasy Blood Extraction Kit was used to extract genomic DNA from the blood cell samples. Libraries came from the immunoSEQ multiplex PCR assay. The multiplex PCR relied on a mix of 60 forward primers for TCR Vbeta segments and 13 reverse primers for TCR Jbeta segments. The CDR3 region of rearranged TCR beta genes was amplified from genomic DNA by a multiplex PCR assay. The Illumina HiSeq System was used to sequence the amplified TCR beta libraries as 87-base-pair reads. Per the original workflow: A later analysis counted 75 million to 100 million unique TCR beta chains across the 690 or so repertoires, and around 12 million of these chains were shared by at least two donors. A nearest-neighbor algorithm error-corrected the raw reads and collapsed the reads into unique sequences, merging closely related sequences to remove PCR and sequencing errors. Alignment of CDR3 sequences to IMGT reference sequences was used to assign V, D and J gene segments. For a sequence to be retained, a match of at least six nucleotides to both a V gene segment and a J gene segment was required. Rearrangements were called productive when the CDR3 lacked stop codons and stayed in frame with V and J; all others were non-productive. Following IMGT convention, CDR3 was defined as the stretch from the second conserved V-encoded cysteine up to the conserved J-encoded phenylalanine. The earlier analysis of some 550 of the donors excluded any sequence lacking an unambiguous match to a single V gene segment. An earlier analysis of a few hundred of the donors classified V segments as functional when productive rearrangements were above 56.7% and as segregating when the standard deviation between donors was above 5%. To diagnose cytomegalovirus status from the catalog of TCR beta chain sequences, a statistical classification framework was built. V and J gene assignment, in a later analysis, came from comparing TCR nucleotide sequences with IMGT/GENE-DB human TR gene sequences. A later analysis assigned CDR3 sequences and most-parsimonious VDJ recombination scenarios with the TCRdist pipeline. A later analysis defined each TCR beta chain by its CDR3 amino acid sequence plus V-gene family, and excluded reads lacking a unique V-gene family. A later analysis removed 500 to 600 highly shared, low-generation-probability nucleotide sequences to deal with suspected cross-contamination and a sequencing artifact. For each public chain, a later analysis derived a clonal expansion index from normalized ranks of inferred template counts within each repertoire. In a later analysis, generation probabilities were computed with a VDJ recombination model fitted to out-of-frame rearrangements, and the resulting probabilities were checked against IGoR. In a later analysis, hypergeometric tests were used to score TCR-TCR, TCR-HLA and TCR-CMV co-occurrence, with a repertoire-size bias correction applied to TCR pairs. False discovery rates were estimated in a later analysis by permuting HLA or CMV assignments 20 times. A later analysis grouped co-occurring TCRs with DBSCAN, adding TCRdist sequence similarity when clustering within HLA-allele-positive subsets. For co-occurrence clustering, repertoires with fewer than 30,000 or more than 120,000 public chains were excluded, along with five or six repertoires with anomalous nucleotide sharing. The immuneACCESS repertoire file appears here via TCRdb, limited to in-frame rearrangements. These files lack a portion of the clones; in checked studies, under half of the deficit traces to unresolved V genes, and the cause of the others is not known. V and J calls and clone size are copied from that table; D and trimming were computed from the DNA. This sample lists about 130,000 clones; roughly four fifths were detected once. The ten largest clones add up to approximately 1.1% of the sample.

Here is what the overall study found, with its caveats: Some IMGT-functional V segments, including TRBV6-2 and TRBV6-3, could not be distinguished by the 87-base-pair reads and were therefore excluded. The earlier analysis of some 540 of the donors excluded roughly 17 rarely observed V segments, including chromosome 9 orphons, because counts were too low. In vitro tests confirmed that three of the cytomegalovirus-associated TCR beta chains recognize cytomegalovirus antigens. According to the authors, the approach could potentially be generalized to other disease states and immunological phenotypes. Compared with the approximately 710-donor mean, donors in an Asian-associated ancestry cluster had fewer N-insertions in productive TCRs, according to a later genetic analysis. Broadly in line with IMGT annotations, most TCR beta V segments showed up in productive rearrangements about 87% or about 30% of the time in an earlier analysis of 450 to 600 of the donors. Assigning TCR associations to individual alleles was difficult when HLA alleles, especially DR and DQ, strongly co-occurred. The cohort was sequenced for TCR beta chains only, and without alpha or paired-chain data the features that could be detected were limited. In a later analysis, HLA-associated TCR beta chains showed more clonal expansion and lower generation probabilities than non-associated chains that were equally common. A further reported finding was that TCR beta sequences accurately predicted the HLA-A and HLA-B alleles for most subjects in the first cohort. A total of 150 to 200 TCR beta chains were listed by the study as associated with cytomegalovirus. Most TCR sequences were observed very rarely across donors, whereas some public TCRs were present in many individuals. For the cohort, immune exposure information was limited to CMV serostatus. Correlated functional status among segregating V segments might be attributable to linkage disequilibrium, but an unknown experimental factor could not be ruled out. A later genetic analysis associated a missense DCLRE1C variant with V-gene and J-gene trimming of TCR beta chains, and an independent cohort replicated the association. At a false discovery rate of 0.05, a later analysis linked around 17,000 TCR beta sequences to specific HLA alleles. The presence/absence analyses assumed that sequencing depth was roughly uniform across donors, and that assumption may not be true. According to a later analysis, TCR association rates differed among HLA loci, with DRB1 alleles showing the most associated TCRs and HLA-C alleles showing the fewest. The classifier was reported to diagnose cytomegalovirus status with high specificity and sensitivity in both the original and validation cohorts. A cluster of highly shared sequence variants was judged likely to represent a technical artifact of the sequencing pipeline. A later analysis found that most CMV-associated TCR beta chains appeared HLA-restricted, with HLA associations seemingly driven largely by CMV exposure. HLA typing was unavailable for some donors at each locus, so association tests used only the typed subset. Several of the top co-occurrence clusters appeared to be linked to parvovirus B19, influenza, CMV and Epstein-Barr virus, according to a later analysis.

This clonotype originated in a boy younger than 18 in good health and CMV-seronegative. The chain uses TRBV6-1 and TRBJ2-3, with a tentative D gene TRBD2 over 6 matching bases. The sample was PBMCs. CDR3 region: CASSEVWRASTDTQYF. The base sequence is TGTGCCAGCAGTGAAGTGTGGAGGGCGTCCACAGATACGCAGTATTTT.